The source of this TCR beta chain is a study of spatial heterogeneity in lung cancer. On the study more broadly: Combinations of a unique TCR and a UMI were tallied in raw reads, and on average each appeared more than ten times. Study-level results: Counts of expanded intratumoral alpha and beta TCRs tracked tumor mutation counts.

A unique molecular identifier was carried by every single TCR cDNA molecule. TCRdb passed the 5' RACE reads through MiXCR, listing each CDR3 protein once. The data contain about 23,000 distinct CDR3 sequences, 4.5% to 5% of them singletons. This clonotype came up many times. Its target is unknown. V lost 6 bases and J 4 bases, leaving 13 bases between the germline ends. The germline CDR1 and CDR2 sequences are DFQATT and SNEGSKA (reference sequence). CDR3 length equals 13 residues. Specified time point: sample taken at primary tumor resection. Untreated early-stage non-small cell lung cancer patients, roughly 72 in total, were the donors. Whole RNA came from tumor, nontumor lung or frozen PBMC and was sequenced without being sorted.

The receptor was derived from a male donor with early-stage non-small cell lung cancer. The starting material was lung tumor tissue, obtained at surgery. This chain uses TRBV20-1 with TRBJ2-1; possible D gene TRBD2, 6 bases. DNA of the CDR3: TGCAGTGCCCAGACTGGGGGGTACAATGAGCAGTTCTTC. It encodes CSAQTGGYNEQFF.